The 4 T cell receptor beta chains listed next were all sequenced from one sample in a study of molecular identifiers for immune sequencing clone quantification. Via MiXCR, TCRdb re-called the PCR reads, giving one row per CDR3 protein. The sample has under 800,000 distinct CDR3 sequences, over 25% seen once; the top ten hold about 0.84%. The specimen was naive CD8+ T cells from blood, with Jurkat cell RNA spiked in. Subset reported: FACS-sorted CD8+CD4-CCR7+CD45RA+ naive T cells. The receptors come from a human donor in good health. Some libraries in this study had Jurkat cell RNA spiked in.

Details on this clonotype: A much more abundant neighbour one base away suggests this may be a read error. V gene TRBV28 combines with J gene TRBJ2-7; D ambiguous. Germline loops: CDR1 MDHEN, CDR2 SYDVKM. The CDR3 has 12 amino acids. CDR3 nucleotide sequence: TGTGCCACCAGTTTCCAGGCCTACGAGCAGTACTTC. Amino acids: CATSFQAYEQYF. Variable domain in full (rest from reference TRBV28 and TRBJ2-7): DVKVTQSSRYLVKRTGEKVFLECVQDMDHENMFWYRQDPGLGLRLIYFSYDVKMKEKGDIPEGYSVSREKKERFSLILESASTNQTSMYLCATSFQAYEQYFGPGTRLTVT.

This clonotype came up many times. The rearrangement joins TRBV9 to TRBJ2-7, with D hard to call. Per germline, CDR1 SGDLS and CDR2 YYNGEE. The CDR3 length is 14 residues. Trimming pared 4 bases from V and 0 bases from J, leaving 11 bases between. This CDR3 reads CASSLMGSSYEQYF. The CDR3 DNA reads as TGTGCCAGCAGCCTTATGGGAAGCTCCTACGAGCAGTACTTC.

This clonotype was seen just once. The DNA is omitted, as the CDR3 cannot be located on it reliably, and the CDR3 follows TCRdb's listing. The genes are TRBV9 and TRBJ2-3; no DNA check was done on the table's D call, TRBD1. The CDR3 has 16 residues if both end residues are counted. CDR1 is SGDLS and CDR2 is YYNGEE in the germline V gene. CDR3: CASSVAGGAATDTRYF.

The chain has TRBV28 and TRBJ2-1, with 7 bases aligning to TRBD1. The V segment lost 8 bases and the J segment 4 bases; nucleotides outside the gene matches: 8. Germline-derived CDR1 and CDR2 are MDHEN and SYDVKM. The CDR3 is made up of 14 amino acids. CDR3 protein: CASGGTVRYNEQFF. Here the CDR3 DNA reads TGTGCCAGCGGTGGGACAGTTCGATACAATGAGCAGTTCTTC.